The 12 T cell receptor beta chains given below trace back to one sample, sequenced in a study of blood T cell repertoires in COVID-19. Produced via immunoSEQ multiplex PCR; TCRdb's table is partial and in-frame only. The table includes 150,000 to 200,000 clones, approximately 86% detected once. The sequenced sample was peripheral blood. The receptors stem from a man aged 35-49 years with active or convalescent COVID-19.

The chain carries TRBV5-1 and TRBJ1-4, with TRBD1 as a possible D gene (5 bases). The germline V gene has CDR1 SGHRS and CDR2 YFSETQ. The CDR3 runs to 15 residues. V was shortened by 4 bases and J by 7 bases, with 17 bases between the two germline ends. Here the CDR3 reads CASSPPLGQGEKLFF. The CDR3 DNA sequence: TGCGCCAGCAGCCCCCCCTTGGGGCAGGGTGAAAAACTGTTTTTT.

The DNA of the CDR3 is TGTGCCAGCAGTGAATCACCGGGAAGTCACACTGAAGCTTTCTTT. Encoded protein: CASSESPGSHTEAFF. The chain joins TRBV6-1 to TRBJ1-1; D not certain. The germline V gene has CDR1 MNHNS and CDR2 SASEGT. This CDR3 spans 15 amino acids. The V gene lost 2 bases and the J gene lost 3 bases, with 13 bases spanning the gap.

This chain uses TRBV30 with TRBJ1-1, with 8 bases fitting TRBD1. In germline, CDR1 is GTSNPN, CDR2 SVGIG (reference sequence). The CDR3 runs to 15 residues. After removal of 5 bases from V and 0 bases from J, the junction contained 8 bases not matched to a gene. This CDR3 is CAWSAGQVMNTEAFF. CDR3 DNA: TGTGCCTGGTCTGCGGGACAGGTGATGAACACTGAAGCTTTCTTT.

This clone was seen just once. The rearrangement uses TRBV28 and TRBJ2-5, with a weak D call TRBD1 (6 bases). Germline V gene lookup returns CDR1 MDHEN and CDR2 SYDVKM. The germline V and J ends were trimmed by 6 bases and 5 bases, with 19 bases remaining between them. The CDR3 has 15 amino acids. The CDR3 reads CASSYDEGGWETQYF. In DNA, the CDR3 is TGTGCCAGCAGCTACGACGAAGGGGGTTGGGAGACCCAGTACTTC. The whole variable domain, filled in from reference TRBV28 and TRBJ2-5, reads DVKVTQSSRYLVKRTGEKVFLECVQDMDHENMFWYRQDPGLGLRLIYFSYDVKMKEKGDIPEGYSVSREKKERFSLILESASTNQTSMYLCASSYDEGGWETQYFGPGTRLLVL.

V is TRBV20-1 and J is TRBJ1-5; D is unresolved. CDR1 and CDR2 (germline): DFQATT, SNEGSKA (reference sequence). The CDR3 has 11 amino acids. CDR3 in DNA: TGCAGGGCCAGGCTTCCTCAGCCCCAGCATTTT. Protein product: CRARLPQPQHF.

The V call is TRBV2, the J call TRBJ1-1; the D is unclear. The CDR3 spans 12 residues. Germline V CDR1 and CDR2: SNHLY, FYNNEI. V lost 8 bases, J lost 2 bases, and 9 bases lay in between. CDR3 amino acids: CASVSVNTEAFF. In DNA, the CDR3 is TGTGCCAGCGTTTCGGTTAACACTGAAGCTTTCTTT.

In nucleotides, the CDR3 is TGTGCCAGCAGCGCACGACTAGCGGGGGGCGTGGGGACCCAGTACTTC. This gives the protein CASSARLAGGVGTQYF. The rearrangement uses TRBV11-2 and TRBJ2-5; 13 bases match TRBD2. The germline V gene has CDR1 SGHAT and CDR2 FQNNGV. V was clipped by 5 bases and J by 7 bases; unmatched bases: 10. This CDR3 is 16 amino acids long.

The genes are TRBV7-8 and TRBJ2-7; TRBD1 is a possible D gene (5 bases). V was pared by 2 bases and J by 5 bases, with 13 bases between. CDR3 length: 14 residues. CDR1 is SGHVS and CDR2 is FQNEAQ in the germline V gene. The CDR3 DNA is TGTGCCAGCAGCTTACAGGGTTCTGCAGACGAGCAGTACTTC. Translated, it gives CASSLQGSADEQYF.

V usage is TRBV5-8 and J usage is TRBJ1-3; D possibly corresponds to TRBD1 (5 bases). This CDR3 has 14 amino acids. Germline CDR1 SGHTS, CDR2 YDEGEE. V dropped 4 bases and J dropped 1 base, with 9 bases sitting between them. The CDR3 spells CASSPRGSGNTIYF. CDR3 nucleotide sequence: TGTGCCAGCAGCCCCCGGGGGTCTGGAAACACCATATATTTT.

The chain has TRBV2 and TRBJ2-7; a possible D gene is TRBD1 (5 bases). V was pared by 1 base and J by 2 bases, with 9 bases between. This CDR3 is 14 amino acids long. Germline CDR1 reads SNHLY; CDR2 reads FYNNEI. This chain's CDR3 is CASSEEQVAYEQYF. The CDR3, as DNA: TGTGCCAGCAGTGAAGAACAGGTCGCCTACGAGCAGTACTTC.

In the case of this clone: Other DNA sequences of this sample code for an identical CDR3. This rearrangement joins TRBV9 to TRBJ1-3; D gene unclear. CDR1 and CDR2 (germline): SGDLS, YYNGEE. This CDR3 contains 15 residues. V was shortened by 0 bases and J by 0 bases, with 7 bases between the two germline ends. CDR3 sequence: CASSVGGVSGNTIYF. CDR3 DNA sequence: TGTGCCAGCAGCGTAGGTGGAGTCTCTGGAAACACCATATATTTT.

The rearrangement uses TRBV9 and TRBJ2-3; D possibly corresponds to TRBD1 (5 bases). V was shortened by 3 bases and J by 0 bases, with 8 bases between the two germline ends. CDR3 length equals 14 residues. The germline V gene has CDR1 SGDLS and CDR2 YYNGEE. The CDR3 nucleotides are TGTGCCAGCAGCGACAGGCCTAGCACAGATACGCAGTATTTT. It yields the protein CASSDRPSTDTQYF.